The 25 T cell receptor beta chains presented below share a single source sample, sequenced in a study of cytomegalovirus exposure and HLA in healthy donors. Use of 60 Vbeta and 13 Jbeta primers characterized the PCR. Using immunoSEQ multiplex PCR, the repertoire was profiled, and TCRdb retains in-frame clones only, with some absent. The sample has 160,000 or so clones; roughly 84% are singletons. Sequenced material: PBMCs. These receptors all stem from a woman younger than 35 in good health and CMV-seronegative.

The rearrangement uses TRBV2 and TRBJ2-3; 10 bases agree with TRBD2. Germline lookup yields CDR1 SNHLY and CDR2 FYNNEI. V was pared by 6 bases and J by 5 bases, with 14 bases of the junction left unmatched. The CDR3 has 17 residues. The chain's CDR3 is CASRESSGGPSKDTQYF. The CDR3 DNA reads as TGTGCCAGCAGGGAGAGTAGCGGGGGGCCTTCGAAAGATACGCAGTATTTT. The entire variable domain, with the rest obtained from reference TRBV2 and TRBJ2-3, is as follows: EPEVTQTPSHQVTQMGQEVILRCVPISNHLYFYWYRQILGQKVEFLVSFYNNEISEKSEIFDDQFSVERPDGSNFTLKIRSTKLEDSAMYFCASRESSGGPSKDTQYFGPGTRLTVL.

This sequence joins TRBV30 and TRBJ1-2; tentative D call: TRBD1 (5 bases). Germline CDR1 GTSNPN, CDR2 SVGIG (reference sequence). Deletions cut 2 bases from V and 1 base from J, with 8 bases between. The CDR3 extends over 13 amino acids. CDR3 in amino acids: CAWSPDSNYGYTF. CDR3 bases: TGTGCCTGGAGTCCTGACAGTAACTATGGCTACACCTTC.

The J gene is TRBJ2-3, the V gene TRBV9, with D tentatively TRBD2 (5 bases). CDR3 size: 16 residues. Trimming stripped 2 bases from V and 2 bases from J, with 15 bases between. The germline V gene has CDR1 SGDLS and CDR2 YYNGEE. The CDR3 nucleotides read TGTGCCAGCAGCGTTCGCGGGCGGGCTAACACAGATACGCAGTATTTT. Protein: CASSVRGRANTDTQYF.

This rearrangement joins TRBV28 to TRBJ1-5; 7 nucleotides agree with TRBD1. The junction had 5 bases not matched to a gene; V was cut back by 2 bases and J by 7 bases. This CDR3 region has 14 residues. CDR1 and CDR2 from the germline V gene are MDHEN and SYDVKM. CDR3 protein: CASSLPGQAQPQHF. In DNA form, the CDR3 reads TGTGCCAGCAGTTTACCAGGACAGGCCCAGCCCCAGCATTTT.

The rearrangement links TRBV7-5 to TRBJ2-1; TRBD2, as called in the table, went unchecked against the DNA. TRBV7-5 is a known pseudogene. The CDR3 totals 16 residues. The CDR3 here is CVRSLAGGPPYNEQFF. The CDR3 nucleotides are TGTGTCAGAAGCTTAGCGGGGGGGCCCCCCTACAATGAGCAGTTCTTC.

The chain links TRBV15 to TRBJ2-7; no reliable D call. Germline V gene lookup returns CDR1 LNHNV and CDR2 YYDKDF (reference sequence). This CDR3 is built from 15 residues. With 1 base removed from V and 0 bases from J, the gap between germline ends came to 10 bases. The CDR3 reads CATSRGAGLSYEQYF. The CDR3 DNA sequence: TGTGCCACCAGCAGAGGAGCAGGCCTCTCCTACGAGCAGTACTTC.

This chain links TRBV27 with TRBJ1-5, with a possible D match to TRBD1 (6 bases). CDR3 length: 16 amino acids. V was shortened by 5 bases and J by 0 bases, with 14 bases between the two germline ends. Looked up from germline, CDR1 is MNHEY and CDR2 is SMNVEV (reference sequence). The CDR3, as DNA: TGTGCCAGCAGTCCTAGACAGGTCAATAGCAATCAGCCCCAGCATTTT. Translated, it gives CASSPRQVNSNQPQHF.

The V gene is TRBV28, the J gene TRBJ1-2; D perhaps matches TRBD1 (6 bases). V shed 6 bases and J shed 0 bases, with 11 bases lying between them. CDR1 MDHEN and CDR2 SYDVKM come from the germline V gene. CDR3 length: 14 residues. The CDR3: CASRPGTTNYGYTF. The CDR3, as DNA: TGTGCCAGCAGGCCAGGGACAACTAACTATGGCTACACCTTC.

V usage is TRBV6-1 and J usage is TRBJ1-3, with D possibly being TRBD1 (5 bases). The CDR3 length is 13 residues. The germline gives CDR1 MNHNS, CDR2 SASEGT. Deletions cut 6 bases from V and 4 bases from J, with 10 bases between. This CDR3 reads CASRPGGGNTIYF. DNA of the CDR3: TGTGCCAGCAGGCCCGGGGGAGGAAACACCATATATTTT.

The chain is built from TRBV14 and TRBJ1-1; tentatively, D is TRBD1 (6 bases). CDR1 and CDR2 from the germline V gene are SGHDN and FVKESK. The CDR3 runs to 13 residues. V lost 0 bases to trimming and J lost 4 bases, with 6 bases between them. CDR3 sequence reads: CASSQDRGTEAFF. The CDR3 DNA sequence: TGTGCCAGCAGCCAAGACAGGGGCACTGAAGCTTTCTTT.

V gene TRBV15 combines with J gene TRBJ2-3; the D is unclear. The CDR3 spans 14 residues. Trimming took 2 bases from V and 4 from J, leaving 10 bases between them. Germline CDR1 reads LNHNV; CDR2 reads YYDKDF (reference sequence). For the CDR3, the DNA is TGTGCCACCAGCAGAATATTTAGTTCAGATACGCAGTATTTT. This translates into CATSRIFSSDTQYF.

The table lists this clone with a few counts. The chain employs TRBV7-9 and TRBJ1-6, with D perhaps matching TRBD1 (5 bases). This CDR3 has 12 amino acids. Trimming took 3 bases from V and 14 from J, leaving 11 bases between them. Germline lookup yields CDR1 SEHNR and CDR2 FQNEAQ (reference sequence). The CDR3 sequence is CASSLDTLSLHF. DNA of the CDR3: TGTGCCAGCAGCTTGGACACTTTATCCCTCCACTTT. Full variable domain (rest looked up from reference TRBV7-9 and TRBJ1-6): DTGVSQNPRHKITKRGQNVTFRCDPISEHNRLYWYRQTLGQGPEFLTYFQNEAQLEKSRLLSDRFSAERPKGSFSTLEIQRTEQGDSAMYLCASSLDTLSLHFGNGTRLTVT.

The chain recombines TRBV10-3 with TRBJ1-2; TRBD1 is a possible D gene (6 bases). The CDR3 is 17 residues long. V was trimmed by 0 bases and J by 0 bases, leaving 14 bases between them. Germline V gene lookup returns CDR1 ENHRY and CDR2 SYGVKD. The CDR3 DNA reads TGTGCCATCAGTGAGTCGGCGAAGGGGGTATCTAACTATGGCTACACCTTC. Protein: CAISESAKGVSNYGYTF.

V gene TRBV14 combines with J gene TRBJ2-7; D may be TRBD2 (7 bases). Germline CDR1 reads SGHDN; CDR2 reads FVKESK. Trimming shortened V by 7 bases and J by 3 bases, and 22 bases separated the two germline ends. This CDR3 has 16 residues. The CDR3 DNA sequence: TGTGCCAGCAATGGGGGGGGCGCGGAGCTAGGCTACGAGCAGTACTTC. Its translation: CASNGGGAELGYEQYF.

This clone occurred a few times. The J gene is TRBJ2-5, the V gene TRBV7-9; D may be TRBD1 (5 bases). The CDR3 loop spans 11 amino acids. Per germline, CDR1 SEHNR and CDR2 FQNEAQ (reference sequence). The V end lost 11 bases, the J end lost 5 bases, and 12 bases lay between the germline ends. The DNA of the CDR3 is TGTGCCTTTGGGGCTACTGAGACCCAGTACTTC. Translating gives CAFGATETQYF. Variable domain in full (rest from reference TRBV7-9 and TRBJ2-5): DTGVSQNPRHKITKRGQNVTFRCDPISEHNRLYWYRQTLGQGPEFLTYFQNEAQLEKSRLLSDRFSAERPKGSFSTLEIQRTEQGDSAMYLCAFGATETQYFGPGTRLLVL.

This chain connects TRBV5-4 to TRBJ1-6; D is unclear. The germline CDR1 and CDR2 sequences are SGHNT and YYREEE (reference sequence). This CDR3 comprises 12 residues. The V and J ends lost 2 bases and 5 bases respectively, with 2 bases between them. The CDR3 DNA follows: TGTGCCAGCAGCTTCGATAATTCACCCCTCCACTTT. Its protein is CASSFDNSPLHF.

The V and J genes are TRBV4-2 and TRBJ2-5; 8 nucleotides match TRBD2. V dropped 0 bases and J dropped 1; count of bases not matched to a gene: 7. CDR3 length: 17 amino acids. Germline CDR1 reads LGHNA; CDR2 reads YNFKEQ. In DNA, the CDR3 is TGTGCCAGCAGCCAAGATACGGCGGGGGGCCTCCAAGAGACCCAGTACTTC. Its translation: CASSQDTAGGLQETQYF.

CDR3 in DNA: TGTGCCAGCAAAAAGCGGGACAGCAATCAGCCCCAGCATTTT. Its translation is CASKKRDSNQPQHF. The V gene is TRBV6-5, the J gene TRBJ1-5; the D gene is possibly TRBD1 (5 bases). Germline values: CDR1 MNHEY, CDR2 SVGAGI. The V and J ends lost 7 bases and 1 base respectively, with 11 bases between them. The CDR3 totals 14 residues.

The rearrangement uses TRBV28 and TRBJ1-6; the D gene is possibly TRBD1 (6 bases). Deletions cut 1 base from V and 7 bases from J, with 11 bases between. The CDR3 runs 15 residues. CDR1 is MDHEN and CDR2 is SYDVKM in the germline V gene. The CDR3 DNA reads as TGTGCCAGCAGTTTATCAGGGGCGCGGAATTCACCCCTCCACTTT. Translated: CASSLSGARNSPLHF.

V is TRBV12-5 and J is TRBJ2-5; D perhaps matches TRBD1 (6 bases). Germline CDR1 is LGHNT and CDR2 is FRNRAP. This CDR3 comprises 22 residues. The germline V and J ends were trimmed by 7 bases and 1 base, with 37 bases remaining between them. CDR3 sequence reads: CASVKEGFLGRGTTFVQETQYF. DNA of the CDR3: TGTGCTAGTGTCAAAGAGGGGTTTTTGGGCAGGGGAACCACCTTCGTCCAAGAGACCCAGTACTTC. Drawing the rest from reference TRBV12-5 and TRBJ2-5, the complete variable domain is DARVTQTPRHKVTEMGQEVTMRCQPILGHNTVFWYRQTMMQGLELLAYFRNRAPLDDSGMPKDRFSAEMPDATLATLKIQPSEPRDSAVYFCASVKEGFLGRGTTFVQETQYFGPGTRLLVL.

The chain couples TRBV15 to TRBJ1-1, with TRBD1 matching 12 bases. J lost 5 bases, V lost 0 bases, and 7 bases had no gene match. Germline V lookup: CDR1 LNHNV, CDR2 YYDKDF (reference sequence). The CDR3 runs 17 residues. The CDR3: CATSRDRDRGRRTEAFF. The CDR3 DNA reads TGTGCCACCAGCAGAGATCGGGACAGGGGGCGAAGAACTGAAGCTTTCTTT.

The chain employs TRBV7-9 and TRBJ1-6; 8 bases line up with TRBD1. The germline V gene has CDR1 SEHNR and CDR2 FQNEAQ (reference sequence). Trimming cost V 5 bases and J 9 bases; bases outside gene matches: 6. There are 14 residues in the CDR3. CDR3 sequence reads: CASSQQGVASPLHF. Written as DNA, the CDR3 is TGTGCCAGCAGCCAACAGGGGGTAGCTTCACCCCTCCACTTT. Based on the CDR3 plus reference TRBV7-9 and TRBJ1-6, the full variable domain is DTGVSQNPRHKITKRGQNVTFRCDPISEHNRLYWYRQTLGQGPEFLTYFQNEAQLEKSRLLSDRFSAERPKGSFSTLEIQRTEQGDSAMYLCASSQQGVASPLHFGNGTRLTVT.

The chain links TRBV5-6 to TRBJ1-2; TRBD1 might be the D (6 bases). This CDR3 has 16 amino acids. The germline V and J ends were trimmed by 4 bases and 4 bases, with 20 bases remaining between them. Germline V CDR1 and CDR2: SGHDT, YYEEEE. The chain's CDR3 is CASSPRQVPRLYGYTF. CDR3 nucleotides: TGTGCCAGCAGCCCCCGACAGGTCCCCAGACTCTATGGCTACACCTTC.

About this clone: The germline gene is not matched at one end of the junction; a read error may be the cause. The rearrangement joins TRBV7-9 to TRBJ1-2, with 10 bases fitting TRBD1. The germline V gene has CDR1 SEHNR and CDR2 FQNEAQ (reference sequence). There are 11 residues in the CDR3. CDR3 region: CASSPTGGCTF. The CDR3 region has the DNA TGTGCCAGCAGCCCGACAGGGGGCTGCACCTTC.

CDR3 DNA sequence: TGTGCCAGTAAGTACCAGGGGCGCATGAACACTGAAGCTTTCTTT. Its translation: CASKYQGRMNTEAFF. The chain carries TRBV19 and TRBJ1-1; D might be TRBD1 (6 bases). V lost 7 bases, J lost 0 bases, and 15 bases lay in between. From germline, CDR1 is LNHDA and CDR2 SQIVND (reference sequence). This CDR3 spans 15 amino acids.